This TCR beta chain emerged from a study of spatial heterogeneity in lung cancer. General study findings and limits: Expanded intratumoral alpha and beta TCR counts tracked tumor mutation counts. The counts of expanded TCRs, ubiquitous and regional, tracked ubiquitous and regional nonsynonymous mutations, respectively.

TCRdb analysed the 5' RACE reads with MiXCR anew, one entry per CDR3 protein. The sample comprises 17,000 or so distinct CDR3 sequences, about 6.3% of which are singletons, and roughly 6.6% rests with the top ten. The V gene lost 7 bases and the J gene lost 3 bases, with 15 bases spanning the gap. Germline CDR1 reads MDHEN; CDR2 reads SYDVKM. The CDR3 totals 14 residues. There are many counts of this clonotype. Its antigen is still unknown. Because this beta chain is a stray read in a library intended to capture alpha chains, its abundance should not be given much weight. The sample's time point: sample taken at primary tumor resection. Extraction of whole RNA from tumor, nontumor lung or frozen PBMC preceded unsorted sequencing.

The sequence derives from a male donor with early-stage non-small cell lung cancer. The sequences come from lung tumor tissue, collected at surgery. The chain is built from TRBV28 and TRBJ1-1; no definite D call. The chain's CDR3 is CASKQGGVDTEAFF. CDR3 nucleotides: TGTGCCAGCAAGCAAGGCGGTGTAGACACTGAAGCTTTCTTT. The entire variable domain, with the rest obtained from reference TRBV28 and TRBJ1-1, is as follows: DVKVTQSSRYLVKRTGEKVFLECVQDMDHENMFWYRQDPGLGLRLIYFSYDVKMKEKGDIPEGYSVSREKKERFSLILESASTNQTSMYLCASKQGGVDTEAFFGQGTRLTVV.